These T cell receptor beta chains were read from a single sample in a study of cytomegalovirus exposure and HLA in healthy donors. TCRdb's table, derived via immunoSEQ multiplex PCR, lists solely in-frame clones and lacks some. The sample includes some 76,000 clones, less than 80% of them seen just once. Sequencing was performed on PBMCs. The source is a woman aged 35 to 49 in good health and CMV-seropositive. The conserved cysteine and the conserved F or W are not part of the CDR3 here.

v_gene	len	j_gene	CDR3aa
TRBV19	10	TRBJ2-3	ASSTRQAGQY
TRBV9	14	TRBJ1-1	ASSVGTVGMNTEAF
TRBV5-1	13	TRBJ2-3	ASSSVAGAIDTQY
TRBV7-2	12	TRBJ2-2	ASSDRGHTGELF
TRBV7-2	11	TRBJ1-5	ASSVQGGQPQH
TRBV25-1	14	TRBJ2-5	ASSESGSGRQETQY
TRBV4-3	14	TRBJ2-5	ASSQDGAGVLETQY
TRBV27	12	TRBJ1-6	ASSFRQLDSPLH
TRBV5-1	10	TRBJ1-3	ASSLGQNTIY
TRBV27	13	TRBJ1-2	ASSLRQGTNYGYT
TRBV6-5	12	TRBJ1-6	ASSYSDRNSPLH
TRBV6-4	12	TRBJ2-7	ASSRLAGDYEQY
TRBV11-2	14	TRBJ2-7	ASSLAAGRGSYEQY
TRBV7-2	14	TRBJ2-1	ASRSTGTGVMDEQF
TRBV29-1	11	-	SVESGTAYEQY
TRBV4-1	13	TRBJ2-5	ASSQGTGAVETQY
TRBV7-8	12	TRBJ1-4	ASSLVGGEEKLF
TRBV5-4	13	TRBJ1-2	ASSSGTGLNYGYT
TRBV19	14	TRBJ2-5	ASSIPGTGAQETQY
TRBV7-9	13	TRBJ1-3	SSSLGGVDGNTIY
TRBV7-9	13	TRBJ1-6	ASSLDTGNNSPLH
TRBV7-2	11	TRBJ2-2	ASSLWGAGELF